This T cell receptor beta chain was documented in a study of blood T cell repertoires in COVID-19. Study summary: Italy, Spain and the United States were the sources of the convalescent and acute COVID-19 samples. T cells, B-cell-depleted T cells, or PBMCs supplied cDNA or gDNA.

In the original analysis: Nucleated cell number was recorded as an estimate derived from reference gene primer amplification. Repertoires were generated with immunoSEQ multiplex PCR, while TCRdb's copy carries only in-frame clones and drops some. The D gene and trimming were derived from the DNA, and the V and J assignments and clone size from that table. This table holds around 300,000 clones, approximately 90% found once. The germline V and J ends were trimmed by 0 bases and 1 base, with 14 bases remaining between them. The germline gives CDR1 LGHNA, CDR2 YNFKEQ. The CDR3 totals 17 residues. The receptor was isolated from a man in his late teens or twenties with active or convalescent COVID-19. Sequencing was performed on peripheral blood. The chain combines TRBV4-2 with TRBJ2-3; tentatively, D is TRBD1 (5 bases). In DNA form, the CDR3 reads TGTGCCAGCAGCCAAGAACCCCAGGGTGGAGGCACAGATACGCAGTATTTT. This sequence encodes CASSQEPQGGGTDTQYF.